These 30 T cell receptor beta chains came from one sample sequenced in a study of shared clonotypes between healthy human individuals. Naive CD8 populations comprised CD45RO-negative cells positively selected for CCR7, excluding terminally differentiated effector memory CD45RA+ cells. Libraries were prepared by immunoSEQ multiplex PCR; TCRdb keeps only in-frame clonotypes and omits some of them. The sample lists about 1,800,000 clones, roughly 94% occurring once. Sample: naive CD8+ T cells sorted from blood. Receptors were obtained from a man younger than 30 in good health.

The CDR3 nucleotides read TGTGCCAGCAGTGAAGAAAGCACAGATACGCAGTATTTT. It translates to CASSEESTDTQYF. The V call is TRBV2, the J call TRBJ2-3; the D is unclear. Trimming stripped 1 base from V and 0 bases from J, with 2 bases between. CDR1 is SNHLY and CDR2 is FYNNEI in the germline V gene. This CDR3 contains 13 residues.

In this sample, this clone turned up once. The J gene is TRBJ2-5, the V gene TRBV2; no clear D. Germline assignment: CDR1 SNHLY and CDR2 FYNNEI. V was trimmed by 6 bases and J by 9 bases, leaving 20 bases between them. There are 14 residues in the CDR3. CDR3 nucleotide sequence: TGTGCCAGCAGCCTTGGCCCGGAGTCCTCGGCCCAGTACTTC. It is translated as CASSLGPESSAQYF.

This CDR3 is CASKLAGGDEQYF. CDR3 sequence (DNA): TGTGCCAGCAAACTAGCGGGGGGCGACGAGCAGTACTTC. The V and J genes are TRBV27 and TRBJ2-7; 12 bases fit TRBD2. The trim removed 7 bases at V and 5 bases at J, leaving 3 bases unmatched. This CDR3 contains 13 residues. CDR1 MNHEY and CDR2 SMNVEV come from the germline V gene (reference sequence).

The V and J genes are TRBV5-6 and TRBJ2-7; TRBD2 matches at 10 bases. The length of the CDR3 is 14 residues. Germline assignment: CDR1 SGHDT and CDR2 YYEEEE. V was pared by 3 bases and J by 3 bases, with 3 bases of the junction left unmatched. The CDR3 coding sequence is TGTGCCAGCAGCTCATCTAGCGGGAGCTACGAGCAGTACTTC. Protein sequence: CASSSSSGSYEQYF.

The chain links TRBV15 to TRBJ1-2, with unresolved D. This CDR3 region has 14 residues. Germline CDR1 reads LNHNV; CDR2 reads YYDKDF (reference sequence). The V end lost 4 bases, the J end lost 4 bases, and 13 bases lay between the germline ends. CDR3 sequence reads: CATSTILESYGYTF. The CDR3 bases are TGTGCCACCAGCACTATTCTAGAGAGCTATGGCTACACCTTC.

The chain is built from TRBV11-2 and TRBJ2-7; no clear D. The germline gives CDR1 SGHAT, CDR2 FQNNGV. The CDR3 runs 13 residues. Deletions cut 3 bases from V and 3 bases from J, with 9 bases between. The CDR3 reads CASSFTIDYEQYF. The CDR3 DNA follows: TGTGCCAGCAGCTTCACTATAGACTACGAGCAGTACTTC.

V gene TRBV4-3 combines with J gene TRBJ1-5; no clear D. This CDR3 has 17 amino acids. Germline CDR1 reads LGHNA; CDR2 reads YSLEER. Trimming cost V 5 bases and J 3 bases, with 20 bases left between them. The CDR3, as DNA: TGCGCCAGCAGCGCCCGCCCTCGGCCATCCGTCAATCAGCCCCAGCATTTT. The encoded protein is CASSARPRPSVNQPQHF.

In regard to this clone: This CDR3 is also generated by other DNA sequences in the sample. This chain uses TRBV5-1 with TRBJ2-1; D perhaps matches TRBD2 (5 bases). The CDR3 spans 13 residues. V shed 0 bases and J shed 6 bases, with 7 bases lying between them. The germline V gene encodes CDR1 SGHRS and CDR2 YFSETQ. The CDR3 sequence is CASSLGAGNEQFF. The CDR3 region has the DNA TGCGCCAGCAGCTTGGGGGCGGGCAATGAGCAGTTCTTC.

Regarding this clone: This CDR3 is also generated by other DNA sequences in the sample. The chain carries TRBV28 and TRBJ1-2; D possibly corresponds to TRBD1 (6 bases). The V end lost 5 bases, the J end lost 2 bases, and 12 bases lay between the germline ends. CDR1 is MDHEN and CDR2 is SYDVKM in the germline V gene. The CDR3 extends over 14 amino acids. The CDR3 reads CASSPGTTNYGYTF. CDR3 in DNA: TGTGCCAGCAGTCCCGGGACAACAAACTATGGCTACACCTTC.

The rearrangement joins TRBV6-5 to TRBJ2-2; D remains ambiguous. Trimming removed 0 bases at V and 2 bases at J, with 7 bases between. Germline V gene data show CDR1 as MNHEY and CDR2 as SVGAGI. CDR3 length: 15 residues. The DNA for the CDR3 is TGTGCCAGCAGTTACTCGTTGGTCAACACCGGGGAGCTGTTTTTT. Protein: CASSYSLVNTGELFF.

Remarks on this clone: Distinct nucleotide sequences in the sample also encode this CDR3. This chain links TRBV28 with TRBJ2-7, with D unclear. The ends were cut back, 2 bases at V and 1 base at J, with 3 bases in the middle. Germline CDR1 and CDR2: MDHEN and SYDVKM. The CDR3 spans 12 residues. The CDR3 DNA reads TGTGCCAGCAGTTTAGGATCCTACGAGCAGTACTTC. Amino acids: CASSLGSYEQYF.

The V gene is TRBV30, the J gene TRBJ2-7, with TRBD1 identical over 8 bases. The length of the CDR3 is 14 residues. Germline assignment: CDR1 GTSNPN and CDR2 SVGIG (reference sequence). Trimming removed 2 bases from V and 1 base from J; junction bases left unmatched: 4. CDR3 loop: CAWSLGTGSYEQYF. CDR3 coding DNA: TGTGCCTGGAGTCTAGGGACAGGATCCTACGAGCAGTACTTC.

This chain joins TRBV11-1 and TRBJ1-4, with D unresolved. The V end lost 5 bases, the J end lost 8 bases, and 12 bases lay between the germline ends. CDR3 length equals 13 residues. CDR1 is SGHAT, CDR2 FQDESV, per germline (reference sequence). CDR3 nucleotide sequence: TGTGCCAGCAGCAACCTCGGGAGCGAAAAACTGTTTTTT. Amino acids: CASSNLGSEKLFF.

The chain is built from TRBV13 and TRBJ2-2; D remains unclear. The V gene's germline CDR1 is PRHDT and CDR2 FYEKMQ (reference sequence). The V and J ends lost 5 bases and 4 bases respectively, with 17 bases between them. CDR3 length: 16 amino acids. CDR3: CASSPRMGESTGELFF. The CDR3 DNA is TGTGCCAGCAGCCCACGCATGGGCGAATCCACCGGGGAGCTGTTTTTT.

The chain joins TRBV6-1 to TRBJ1-1; TRBD1 might be the D (6 bases). The CDR3 is made up of 15 amino acids. V gave up 10 bases and J gave up 3 bases, with 21 bases separating them. Germline loops: CDR1 MNHNS, CDR2 SASEGT. The CDR3 region has the DNA TGTGCCAACCGGGACAAGGGGCTCTTTTACACTGAAGCTTTCTTT. It is translated as CANRDKGLFYTEAFF.

The V and J genes are TRBV7-9 and TRBJ2-2, with 7 bases matching TRBD2. The trim removed 5 bases at V and 5 bases at J, leaving 11 bases unmatched. Germline CDR1 reads SEHNR; CDR2 reads FQNEAQ (reference sequence). The CDR3 has 16 amino acids. CDR3 sequence reads: CASSPPAGDETGELFF. The CDR3 nucleotides read TGTGCCAGCAGCCCCCCCGCGGGGGATGAGACCGGGGAGCTGTTTTTT. Complete variable domain (other parts from reference TRBV7-9 and TRBJ2-2): DTGVSQNPRHKITKRGQNVTFRCDPISEHNRLYWYRQTLGQGPEFLTYFQNEAQLEKSRLLSDRFSAERPKGSFSTLEIQRTEQGDSAMYLCASSPPAGDETGELFFGEGSRLTVL.

In this sample, this clone turned up once. The J gene is TRBJ2-7, the V gene TRBV6-6, with TRBD1 as a possible D gene (5 bases). Looked up from germline, CDR1 is MNHNY and CDR2 is SVGAGI (reference sequence). CDR3 length equals 14 residues. Trimming left V 1 base short and J 3 bases short, with 10 bases between. The chain's CDR3 is CASSYFDSIYEQYF. The CDR3 bases are TGTGCCAGCAGTTACTTCGACAGTATCTACGAGCAGTACTTC.

CDR3 bases: TGCGCCAGCAGCTTGTATGTCTATCACCCTCAGGGAGATACGCAGTATTTT. It codes for CASSLYVYHPQGDTQYF. The V call is TRBV5-1, the J call TRBJ2-3, with D tentatively TRBD1 (5 bases). Germline-derived CDR1 and CDR2 are SGHRS and YFSETQ. Trimming took off 1 base at V and 5 bases at J, with 20 bases between the two ends. The CDR3 is 17 amino acids.

This rearrangement joins TRBV7-8 to TRBJ1-1; maybe TRBD1 (6 bases). From germline, CDR1 is SGHVS and CDR2 FQNEAQ. This CDR3 region has 12 residues. With 5 bases removed from V and 10 bases from J, the gap between germline ends came to 14 bases. The CDR3 sequence is CASSPQGQGAFF. The CDR3 DNA is TGTGCCAGCAGCCCCCAGGGGCAGGGAGCTTTCTTT.

The genes are TRBV2 and TRBJ2-7, with no clear D. The CDR3 has 13 residues. V dropped 4 bases and J dropped 5 bases, with 12 bases sitting between them. Germline-derived CDR1 and CDR2 are SNHLY and FYNNEI. CDR3 coding DNA: TGTGCCAGCAGTGTAACTCCATTCCACGAGCAGTACTTC. Its translation is CASSVTPFHEQYF.

The CDR3: CATSRDPGSEQPQHF. The CDR3 DNA follows: TGTGCCACCAGCAGAGATCCAGGGTCGGAACAGCCCCAGCATTTT. The chain is built from TRBV15 and TRBJ1-5; the D gene is possibly TRBD1 (5 bases). V was clipped by 0 bases and J by 7 bases, with 13 bases between them. CDR3 size: 15 residues. Germline lookup yields CDR1 LNHNV and CDR2 YYDKDF (reference sequence).

The V and J genes are TRBV7-9 and TRBJ2-7, with TRBD1 matching 8 bases. Germline CDR1 reads SEHNR; CDR2 reads FQNEAQ (reference sequence). Losses at the gene ends were 4 bases for V and 3 bases for J; bases not matched to a gene: 5. CDR3 size: 14 residues. CDR3 nucleotides: TGTGCCAGCAGCTCGACAGGGGCTCGCTACGAGCAGTACTTC. Amino acid sequence: CASSSTGARYEQYF. Variable domain in full (rest from reference TRBV7-9 and TRBJ2-7): DTGVSQNPRHKITKRGQNVTFRCDPISEHNRLYWYRQTLGQGPEFLTYFQNEAQLEKSRLLSDRFSAERPKGSFSTLEIQRTEQGDSAMYLCASSSTGARYEQYFGPGTRLTVT.

The chain couples TRBV30 to TRBJ2-3; D uncertain. V gave up 5 bases and J gave up 4 bases, with 16 bases separating them. The length of the CDR3 is 14 residues. Germline values: CDR1 GTSNPN, CDR2 SVGIG (reference sequence). The CDR3 reads CAWAAYGLADTQYF. The CDR3 DNA reads as TGTGCCTGGGCCGCGTATGGCTTGGCAGATACGCAGTATTTT.

The rearrangement joins TRBV29-1 to TRBJ2-5; TRBD2 matches at 7 bases. This CDR3 has 14 amino acids. Germline assignment: CDR1 SQVTM and CDR2 ANQGSEA. Here the CDR3 reads CVGFLAGERETQYF. The CDR3 coding sequence is TGCGTCGGGTTTTTGGCGGGGGAGCGAGAGACCCAGTACTTC.

The chain recombines TRBV6-5 with TRBJ2-7; D may match TRBD1 or TRBD2 (6 bases each). The V end lost 0 bases, the J end lost 1 base, and 13 bases lay between the germline ends. This CDR3 has 16 amino acids. Germline loops: CDR1 MNHEY, CDR2 SVGAGI. CDR3 amino acids: CASSYSVGGRSYEQYF. For the CDR3, the DNA is TGTGCCAGCAGTTACTCTGTGGGGGGCCGGTCCTACGAGCAGTACTTC.

The chain combines TRBV7-8 with TRBJ2-1, with TRBD1 matching 9 bases. The CDR3 covers 13 residues. Germline assignment: CDR1 SGHVS and CDR2 FQNEAQ. Trimming removed 3 bases from V and 8 bases from J; junction bases left unmatched: 2. CDR3 protein: CASSLDRGHEQFF. DNA for the CDR3: TGTGCCAGCAGCTTGGACAGGGGACATGAGCAGTTCTTC.

The rearrangement links TRBV7-9 to TRBJ1-1; D is ambiguous. The ends were cut back, 5 bases at V and 6 bases at J, with 16 bases in the middle. This CDR3 has 14 amino acids. Germline CDR1 is SEHNR and CDR2 is FQNEAQ (reference sequence). CDR3: CASSTDGLKAEAFF. The CDR3 bases are TGTGCCAGCAGCACGGACGGACTGAAGGCTGAAGCTTTCTTT.

This chain links TRBV7-9 with TRBJ2-2; D is possibly TRBD1 or TRBD2 (5 bases each). The CDR3 sequence is 18 residues long. Per germline, CDR1 SEHNR and CDR2 FQNEAQ (reference sequence). V was cut by 2 bases and J by 2 bases, with 18 bases left in between. CDR3 sequence (DNA): TGTGCCAGCAGCTTATCGGTCGGCGAGGGGAGAAACACCGGGGAGCTGTTTTTT. The encoded protein is CASSLSVGEGRNTGELFF.

With regard to this clone: Other nucleotide sequences from this sample produce the same CDR3. The V gene is TRBV6-5, the J gene TRBJ1-1, with 8 bases that match TRBD1. Per the germline V gene, CDR1 is MNHEY and CDR2 is SVGAGI. The ends lost 5 bases at V and 2 bases at J; junction bases unmatched: 4. There are 14 residues in the CDR3. The CDR3 DNA reads TGTGCCAGCAGTGGCAGGGGGCTTAACACTGAAGCTTTCTTT. Protein product: CASSGRGLNTEAFF.

As regards this clone: The same CDR3 can be traced to other DNA sequences in this sample. The rearrangement links TRBV7-2 to TRBJ2-2; D is ambiguous. Trimming stripped 1 base from V and 2 bases from J, with 5 bases between. The CDR3 spans 14 residues. The germline V gene encodes CDR1 SGHTA and CDR2 FQGNSA. The CDR3 coding sequence is TGTGCCAGCAGCTTAGGTGTCAACACCGGGGAGCTGTTTTTT. This codes for CASSLGVNTGELFF.